This is a list of T cell receptor beta chains from one sample in a study of regulatory T cells in long-lasting Graves disease. TCRdb processed the multiplex PCR reads anew with MiXCR; each CDR3 protein has one entry. Of around 510,000 distinct CDR3 sequences detected, around 20% appear once; the ten largest clones hold 6.5% to 10%. This specimen consisted of peripheral blood mononuclear cells (PBMCs), obtained when the disease was refractory, from a patient treated with antithyroid drugs. These receptors were obtained from a female donor with Graves disease. Both conserved end residues are part of each CDR3. Fields, in order: clone size, V gene, D gene, J gene, CDR3 DNA, CDR3 protein. A D gene is named only where the DNA matches it firmly. Size is stated for part of the rows, as once, few or many counts, or as a class when the clone is expanded.

>few|TRBV5-1|TRBD2|TRBJ2-5
TGCGCCAGCAGCCGTAGCGGGACACAAGAGACCCAGTACTTC
CASSRSGTQETQYF
>many|TRBV6-1|-|TRBJ1-2
TGTGCCGCACTTTCCGGACAGAACTATGGCTACACCTTC
CAALSGQNYGYTF
>-|TRBV28|-|TRBJ1-4
TGTGCCAGCAGTAGGTGGGATGAAAAACTGTTTTTT
CASSRWDEKLFF
>many|TRBV5-4|-|TRBJ2-6
TGTGCCAGCAGCTTGAGGGGTTATGGGGCCAACGTCCTGACTTTC
CASSLRGYGANVLTF
>few|TRBV9|-|TRBJ2-1
TGTGCCAGCAGCGGGTCACAGGGCTATGAGCAGTTCTTC
CASSGSQGYEQFF
>many|TRBV9|TRBD1|TRBJ1-1
TGTGCCAGCAGCGAGACGACAGGGATGAACACTGAAGCTTTCTTT
CASSETTGMNTEAFF
>-|TRBV4-1|-|TRBJ2-7
TGCGCCAGCAGCCCGACTAGGAGATCCTACGAGCAGTACTTC
CASSPTRRSYEQYF
>many|TRBV5-5|-|TRBJ1-5
TGTGCCAGCAGCTTGGACAGTTATAGCAATCAGCCCCAGCATTTT
CASSLDSYSNQPQHF
>many|TRBV9|TRBD1|TRBJ2-2
TGTGCCAGCAGCGCTAGGACAGGGGAAACTGGGGAGCTGTTTTTT
CASSARTGETGELFF
>many|TRBV7-9|-|TRBJ1-2
TGTGCCAGCAGCTCCACCGGGGGATCATATGGCTACACCTTC
CASSSTGGSYGYTF
>-|TRBV6-1|TRBD2|TRBJ2-7
TGTGCCAGCAGTGATGGGGTCCGGCGGGAGAGCGAGCAGTACTTC
CASSDGVRRESEQYF
>-|TRBV5-1|TRBD1|TRBJ1-1
TGCGCCAGCAGCTTGGACTGGGACAGGGGGCTCGGCACTGAAGCTTTCTTT
CASSLDWDRGLGTEAFF
>few|TRBV16|-|TRBJ1-6
TGTGCCAGCAGCCAATCGGGATGGGATTCACCCCTCCACTTT
CASSQSGWDSPLHF
>-|TRBV4-1|-|TRBJ2-5
TGCGCCAGCAGCCCTACGGAGCAAGAGACCCAGTACTTC
CASSPTEQETQYF
>many|TRBV11-3|TRBD1|TRBJ2-4
TGTGCCAGCAGCTCAGGACAGGGCCCGGACATTCAGTACTTC
CASSSGQGPDIQYF
>many|TRBV10-3|-|TRBJ2-5
TGTGCCATCAGTGAGTCGGTGACCACAAGTACTGCGACCCAGTACTTC
CAISESVTTSTATQYF
>-|TRBV18|-|TRBJ2-6
TGTGCCAGCTCACCACAAGCAAGGGTCCCTGGGGCCAACGTCCTGACTTTC
CASSPQARVPGANVLTF
>-|TRBV7-9|-|TRBJ1-6
TGTGCCAGCAGCTCGCTGGGCCCGACCCTCCACTTT
CASSSLGPTLHF
>-|TRBV9|-|TRBJ2-7
TGTGCCAGCAGCCCGTCCGGTCAAAACGAGCAGTACTTC
CASSPSGQNEQYF
>-|TRBV3-1|-|TRBJ2-1
TGTGCCAGCAGCCAAGAACCCCTCCTAAATGAGCAGTTCTTC
CASSQEPLLNEQFF
>-|TRBV7-9|TRBD1|TRBJ1-5
TGTGCCAGCAGCAAGGAGACAGGGGTGGGCAATCAGCCCCAGCATTTT
CASSKETGVGNQPQHF
>few|TRBV5-5|-|TRBJ1-5
TGTGCCAGCAGCAGGATCGTCGGCCAGCCCCAGCATTTT
CASSRIVGQPQHF
>many|TRBV11-1|-|TRBJ2-7
TGTGCCAGCAGCTTACTAGCTAGCGAATTCTACGAGCAGTACTTC
CASSLLASEFYEQYF
>many|TRBV2|-|TRBJ1-5
TGTGCCAGCAGTGAAGCGCTTCGGATGGGTCGGCCCCAGCATTTT
CASSEALRMGRPQHF
>few|TRBV5-1|TRBD1|TRBJ2-2
TGCGCCAGCAGCTTGTACCGCTTCCCACCGGGACAGGTGAACACCGGGGAGCTGTTTTTT
CASSLYRFPPGQVNTGELFF
>-|TRBV3-1|-|TRBJ2-2
TGTGCCAGCAGCCAAGTTGGCGAAGACACCGGGGAGCTGTTTTTT
CASSQVGEDTGELFF
>few|TRBV5-1|TRBD1|TRBJ2-7
TGCGCCAGCAGCTCCACCCCGGGACAGGGGGGCTACGAGCAGTACTTC
CASSSTPGQGGYEQYF
>-|TRBV5-1|TRBD2|TRBJ2-2
TGCGCCAGCAGTATGGGACTAGCGGGACGATATGGGACCGGGGAGCTGTTTTTT
CASSMGLAGRYGTGELFF
>many|TRBV9|-|TRBJ2-5
TGTGCCAGCAGCGAGGGTTATGTTGTGGAGACCCAGTACTTC
CASSEGYVVETQYF
>few|TRBV11-3|-|TRBJ2-1
TGTGCCAGCAGCCAAAGACAGAAGGGAACCTACAATGAGCAGTTCTTC
CASSQRQKGTYNEQFF
>-|TRBV4-2|-|TRBJ2-7
TGTGCCAGCAGCCAAGAAGGGGGGATCTACGAGCAGTACTTC
CASSQEGGIYEQYF
>-|TRBV5-1|TRBD1|TRBJ2-5
TGCGCCAGCAGCTGGAGGACAGGGGGAAAGGAAAAAGAGACCCAGTACTTC
CASSWRTGGKEKETQYF
>-|TRBV12-3/TRBV12-4|-|TRBJ2-5
TGTGCCAGCTCAAGGGGCCTCGAGACCCAGTACTTC
CASSRGLETQYF
>many|TRBV20-1|TRBD2|TRBJ2-7
TGCAGTGCTAGGGGACTAGCCTACGAGCAGTACTTC
CSARGLAYEQYF
>many|TRBV7-9|TRBD2|TRBJ2-7
TGTGCCAGCAGCCGTGGGGGACTAGCGGATTACGAGCAGTACTTC
CASSRGGLADYEQYF
>-|TRBV5-1|-|TRBJ2-7
TGCGCCAGCACCGCCGGGGTGGGGACCTACGAGCAGTACTTC
CASTAGVGTYEQYF
>few|TRBV6-1|-|TRBJ2-6
TGTGCCAGCAGTGACGAGACATGGGCCAACGTCCTGACTTTC
CASSDETWANVLTF